The clone carrying this T cell receptor (beta chain) was seen at least ten times. The antigen remains unidentified. Through Arm-PCR of CDR3 regions and iRepertoire HTBI primers, TCR beta libraries were built. TCRdb re-called the multiplex PCR reads with MiXCR, one entry per CDR3 protein. The sample lists approximately 400,000 distinct CDR3 sequences; over 12% were seen once. The sample belongs to a study of regulatory T cells in long-lasting Graves disease. Study conclusions and caveats: Newly diagnosed disease favored TRBV20-1 and TRBJ2-1 over persistent disease.

With V trimmed by 8 bases and J by 0 bases, 3 bases remained unmatched. The CDR3 length is 13 residues. The germline V gene has CDR1 LNHDA and CDR2 SQIVND (reference sequence). Time point noted: newly diagnosed GD, antithyroid drugs for less than 3 months. PBMC-derived RNA was used for the TCR library. A further study also used this sample, focusing on T cells in Graves' hyperthyroidism and ophthalmopathy.

The TCR was taken from a woman between 35 and 50 years old with Graves disease. The V call is TRBV19, the J call TRBJ2-7, with 8 bases fitting TRBD1. Material: peripheral blood mononuclear cells (PBMCs), obtained at new diagnosis, from a patient treated with antithyroid drugs. CDR3 DNA: TGTGCCAGTTGGGACAGGAGCTCCTACGAGCAGTACTTC. Residues: CASWDRSSYEQYF.